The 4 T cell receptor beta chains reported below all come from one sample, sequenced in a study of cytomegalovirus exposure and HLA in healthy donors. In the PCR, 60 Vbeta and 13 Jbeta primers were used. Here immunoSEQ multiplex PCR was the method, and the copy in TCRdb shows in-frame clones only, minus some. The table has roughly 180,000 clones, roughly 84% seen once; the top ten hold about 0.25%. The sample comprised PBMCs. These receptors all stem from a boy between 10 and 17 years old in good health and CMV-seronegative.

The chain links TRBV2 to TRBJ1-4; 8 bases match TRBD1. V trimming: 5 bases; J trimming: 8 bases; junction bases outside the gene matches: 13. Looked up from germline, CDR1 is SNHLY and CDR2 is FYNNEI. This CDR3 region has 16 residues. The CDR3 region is CASSIDSETGDEKLFF. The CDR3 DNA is TGTGCCAGCAGTATAGATTCCGAGACAGGGGACGAAAAACTGTTTTTT. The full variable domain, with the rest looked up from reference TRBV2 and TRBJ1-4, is EPEVTQTPSHQVTQMGQEVILRCVPISNHLYFYWYRQILGQKVEFLVSFYNNEISEKSEIFDDQFSVERPDGSNFTLKIRSTKLEDSAMYFCASSIDSETGDEKLFFGSGTQLSVL.

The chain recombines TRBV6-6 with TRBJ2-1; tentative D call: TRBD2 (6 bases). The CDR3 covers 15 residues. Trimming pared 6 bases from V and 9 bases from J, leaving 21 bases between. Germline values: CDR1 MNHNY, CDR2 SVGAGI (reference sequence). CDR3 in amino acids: CASRERGIRTIEQFF. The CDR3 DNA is TGTGCCAGCAGGGAGCGAGGGATCCGGACTATTGAGCAGTTCTTC.

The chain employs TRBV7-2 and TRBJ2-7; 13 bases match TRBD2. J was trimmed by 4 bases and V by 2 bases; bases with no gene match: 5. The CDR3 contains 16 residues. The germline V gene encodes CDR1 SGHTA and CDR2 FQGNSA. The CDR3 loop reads CASSLIGLAGAYEQYF. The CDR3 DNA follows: TGTGCCAGCAGCTTAATAGGACTAGCGGGGGCGTACGAGCAGTACTTC.

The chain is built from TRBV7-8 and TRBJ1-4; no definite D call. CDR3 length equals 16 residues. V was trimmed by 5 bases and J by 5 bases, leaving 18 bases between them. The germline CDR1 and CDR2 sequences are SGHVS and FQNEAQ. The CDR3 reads CASSHHDGIPNEKLFF. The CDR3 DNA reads TGTGCCAGCAGCCACCACGACGGGATACCGAATGAAAAACTGTTTTTT.